This is a list of T cell receptor beta chains from one sample in a study of T cells in tuberculosis. The table came from immunoSEQ multiplex PCR; TCRdb's copy has only in-frame clones and leaves some out. The top ten hold approximately 10% of the sample, which has around 30,000 clones, approximately 94% seen once. Sequencing used PBMCs, obtained at tuberculosis diagnosis. Receptors originate from an adult with tuberculosis. Each CDR3 is given with its conserved first and last residue. D genes are given only for firm matches. Clone size is not always given. Where it is, it says once, few, many or a class for expanded clones.

>TRBV11-2|TRBJ2-5|TRBD1|-
TGTGCCAGCAGCGCTGACAGGGGAGAGACCCAGTACTTC
CASSADRGETQYF
>TRBV4-1|TRBJ2-3|TRBD2|-
TGCGCCAGCAGCCAAGAGGTGTTAGCGGGAGGGCCAAAAAAAGATACGCAGTATTTT
CASSQEVLAGGPKKDTQYF
>TRBV6-5|TRBJ2-7|-|-
TGTGCCAGCAGTTACTCGGGGCAGGGCCTCCCCTACGAGCAGTACTTC
CASSYSGQGLPYEQYF
>TRBV18|TRBJ2-7|-|-
TGTGCCAGCTCACCATACACGTCCTACGAGCAGTACTTC
CASSPYTSYEQYF
>TRBV7-2|TRBJ1-2|TRBD1|-
TGTGCCAGCAGCTTAGGGGGACAGGGGTGGGCCTATGGCTACACCTTC
CASSLGGQGWAYGYTF
>TRBV5-6|TRBJ2-5|-|few
TGTGCCAGCAGCTCTCGCGGGGCAGAGACCCAGTACTTC
CASSSRGAETQYF
>TRBV5-1|TRBJ1-2|-|-
TGCGCCAGCAGCTTGGCATCAGGGCCTCTCAACTATGGCTACACCTTC
CASSLASGPLNYGYTF
>TRBV2|TRBJ2-1|TRBD2|-
TGTGCCAGCAGTGAAAGCGGGGGGCGAAATGAGCAGTTCTTC
CASSESGGRNEQFF
>TRBV28|TRBJ1-2|-|once
TGTGCCAGCAGTTTCGGGCAGGGCTATGGCTACACCTTC
CASSFGQGYGYTF
>TRBV7-2|TRBJ2-7|TRBD2|-
TGTGCCAGCAGCTTAGCGGGGCTAGCGGGGTCCTACGAGCAGTACTTC
CASSLAGLAGSYEQYF
>TRBV4-1|TRBJ1-2|-|-
TGCGCCAGCAGCCAAGCCGGAGGACGGGACTATGGCTACACCTTC
CASSQAGGRDYGYTF
>TRBV19|TRBJ1-6|-|-
TGTGCCAGTAGCCCCTCAGTGAATTCACCCCTCCACTTT
CASSPSVNSPLHF
>TRBV19|TRBJ2-3|-|-
TGTGCCAGTAGTATTTCGTTCACAGATACGCAGTATTTT
CASSISFTDTQYF
>TRBV27|TRBJ1-5|TRBD1|-
TGTGCCAGCAGGTTGACAGGGGGAAATCAGCCCCAGCATTTT
CASRLTGGNQPQHF
>TRBV27|TRBJ1-4|-|-
TGTGCCAGCAGTACAGGAGAAAAACTGTTTTTT
CASSTGEKLFF
>TRBV9|TRBJ2-3|TRBD2|-
TGTGCCAGCAGCGGCAGCGGGGGGGCCGCAGATACGCAGTATTTT
CASSGSGGAADTQYF
>TRBV27|TRBJ2-7|TRBD1|-
TGTGCCACCCAAGGACAGGGACTCGGCGGGCAGTACTTC
CATQGQGLGGQYF
>TRBV19|TRBJ1-1|-|-
TGTGCCAGTACCATAAATCCGGGGAACACTGAAGCTTTCTTT
CASTINPGNTEAFF
>TRBV6-6|TRBJ1-5|TRBD1|-
TGTGCCAGCAGTTGGGACAGGGGAGGCCAGCCCCAGCATTTT
CASSWDRGGQPQHF
>TRBV9|TRBJ1-1|-|-
TGTGCCAGCAGCGTAGCCTCGGGGAACACTGAAGCTTTCTTT
CASSVASGNTEAFF
>TRBV5-6|TRBJ2-7|-|-
TGTGCCAGCAGCTTTTCGGGGAGCTACGAGCAGTACTTC
CASSFSGSYEQYF
>TRBV4-1|TRBJ1-6|-|-
TGCGCCAGCAGCCAAGAAACAGGATATAATTCACCCCTCCACTTT
CASSQETGYNSPLHF
>TRBV19|TRBJ2-2|TRBD1|-
TGTGCCAGTGGACCGACAGGGGACCGGACCGGGGAGCTGTTTTTT
CASGPTGDRTGELFF
>TRBV4-1|TRBJ2-7|TRBD1|-
TGCGCCAGCAGTCAAGCCACAGGGGGTGTGCACGAGCAGTACTTC
CASSQATGGVHEQYF
>TRBV7-9|TRBJ1-6|-|-
TGTGCCAGCAGCTTAGAGCGGGGCAACTCCTATAATTCACCCCTCCACTTT
CASSLERGNSYNSPLHF
>TRBV28|TRBJ2-1|-|-
TGTGCCAGCAGTTTATCGATCGGGGGTATCGGGGAGCAGTTCTTC
CASSLSIGGIGEQFF
>TRBV6-6|TRBJ2-7|TRBD2|-
TGTGCCAGCAGCCGGACTAGCGCCAACACCTACGAGCAGTACTTC
CASSRTSANTYEQYF
>TRBV6-4|TRBJ1-5|TRBD1|-
TGTGCCAGCAGCGACGAACGGGACAGGGGCAATCAGCCCCAGCATTTT
CASSDERDRGNQPQHF
>TRBV5-4|TRBJ1-4|-|-
TGTGCCAGCAGCTTGGCCCCGAGGGAAAAACTGTTTTTT
CASSLAPREKLFF
>TRBV4-1|TRBJ2-7|TRBD2|-
TGCGCCAGCAGCCAAGATTCTAGCGGAAACGCCTACGAGCAGTACTTC
CASSQDSSGNAYEQYF
>TRBV9|TRBJ1-4|-|-
TGTGCCAGCAGCGCTTCGAGGAGTCTTACAACTAATGAAAAACTGTTTTTT
CASSASRSLTTNEKLFF
>TRBV4-1|TRBJ2-7|-|-
TGCGCCAGCAGCCAAAACAGGGTGGCCGAGCAGTACTTC
CASSQNRVAEQYF
>TRBV9|TRBJ1-4|-|-
TGTGCCAGCAGCCCACGGTCAACTAATGAAAAACTGTTTTTT
CASSPRSTNEKLFF
>TRBV11-2|TRBJ2-7|-|-
TGTGCCAGCAGAGAGGGACAACGGAGCTCCTACGAGCAGTACTTC
CASREGQRSSYEQYF
>TRBV11-2|TRBJ2-2|TRBD2|-
TGTGCCAGCAGCGGACTAGTCACCGGGGAGCTGTTTTTT
CASSGLVTGELFF
>TRBV11-2|TRBJ1-2|-|-
TGTGCCAGCAGCTCGACAGACTATGGCTACACCTTC
CASSSTDYGYTF
>TRBV18|TRBJ2-7|-|-
TGTGCCAGCTCACCATTAGAAGACTACTACGAGCAGTACTTC
CASSPLEDYYEQYF
>TRBV4-1|TRBJ2-7|-|-
TGCGCCAGCTCCCGGGGGACAGACCTTTACGAGCAGTACTTC
CASSRGTDLYEQYF
>TRBV4-1|TRBJ1-1|-|-
TGCGCCAGCAGCCAAGACAGAACTGAAGCTTTCTTT
CASSQDRTEAFF
>TRBV15|TRBJ2-3|-|-
TGTGCCACCAGCTGGGGCGCTAGCACAGATACGCAGTATTTT
CATSWGASTDTQYF
>TRBV10-3|TRBJ2-3|TRBD2|-
TGTGCCATCGGCGCCGGGGGGGCGGACACAGATACGCAGTATTTT
CAIGAGGADTDTQYF
>TRBV21-1|TRBJ2-3|-|-
TGTGCCAGCAGCCCCCACTCGGGGCTAGCGGGAGTTCGGGATACGCAGTATTTT
CASSPHSGLAGVRDTQYF
>TRBV12-2|TRBJ2-7|-|-
TGTGCAAGTCGCTTAGCGCGAGGTAGCGGGGGCTCCTACGAGCAGTACTTC
CASRLARGSGGSYEQYF
>TRBV27|TRBJ2-5|-|-
TGTGCCAGCAGTCCGACGAGAAGAGGGGAGACCCAGTACTTC
CASSPTRRGETQYF
>TRBV9|TRBJ1-2|TRBD1|-
TGTGCCAGCAGCCCCGGGACAGGGGAGAGCTATGGCTACACCTTC
CASSPGTGESYGYTF
>TRBV28|TRBJ1-4|-|few
TGTGCCAGCAGTCCCCGGGGGGGCGTAAAAGAAAAACTGTTTTTT
CASSPRGGVKEKLFF
>TRBV5-1|TRBJ2-7|TRBD2|-
TGCGCCAGCAGCATCGACCTAGCGGGAGGGATCTACGAGCAGTACTTC
CASSIDLAGGIYEQYF
>TRBV13|TRBJ2-1|-|-
TGTGCCAGCAGCACCCTAAATGAGCAGTTCTTC
CASSTLNEQFF
>TRBV5-1|TRBJ2-1|-|-
TGCGCCAGCAGCTTGGGAATTCGAGACAATGAGCAGTTCTTC
CASSLGIRDNEQFF
>TRBV27|TRBJ2-7|-|-
TGTGCCAGCAGTTTATCGGGCAGGGGATTCTCACGCGAGCAGTACTTC
CASSLSGRGFSREQYF
>TRBV25-1|TRBJ2-7|TRBD2|-
TGTGCCAGCAGTGAATACGACGGGGGGGCACAAACTTACGAGCAGTACTTC
CASSEYDGGAQTYEQYF
>TRBV4-1|TRBJ1-4|-|-
TGCGCCAGCAATTTTCTGGGGGGGAATAATGAAAAACTGTTTTTT
CASNFLGGNNEKLFF
>TRBV2|TRBJ1-5|-|-
TGTGCCAGCAGTGGCCCGGGGTGGGATAGCAATCAGCCCCAGCATTTT
CASSGPGWDSNQPQHF
>TRBV7-9|TRBJ1-1|-|-
TGTGCCAGCAGTCAGGGATTGGCTGTTGCTTTCTTT
CASSQGLAVAFF
>TRBV11-2|TRBJ1-6|TRBD1|-
TGTGCCAGCAGCTTAGCCGGGACAGTTTCACCCCTCCACTTT
CASSLAGTVSPLHF
>TRBV5-4|TRBJ1-2|TRBD1|-
TGTGCCAGCAGCCCTGGACAGGGTCACTATGGCTACACCTTC
CASSPGQGHYGYTF
>TRBV4-1|TRBJ2-3|-|-
TGCGCCAGCAGGCGAATAGCGGAGGGTACCGTCACAGATACGCAGTATTTT
CASRRIAEGTVTDTQYF
>TRBV29-1|TRBJ1-2|-|-
TGCAGCGTCGAACTGGGGGCCAATGGCTACACCTTC
CSVELGANGYTF
>TRBV13|TRBJ1-2|TRBD1|-
TGTGCCAGCAGCTCCGGACAGGGGGGATGGGGCTACACCTTC
CASSSGQGGWGYTF